This TCR beta chain is drawn from a study of blood T cell repertoires in COVID-19. Germline-derived CDR1 and CDR2 are MNHEY and SVGAGI. This CDR3 region has 12 residues. Trimming removed 2 bases from V and 7 bases from J, with 8 bases in between. Assay used: immunoSEQ multiplex PCR; TCRdb lists only in-frame clones, some missing. Among tens of thousands of clones, about nine tenths were seen once, and the ten largest hold about 11%. This TCR was recovered from a human donor in a cohort sampled during active COVID-19. Sequenced sample: peripheral blood. The genes are TRBV6-5 and TRBJ1-1; D not certain. The CDR3 coding sequence is TGTGCCAGCAGTTACCGCGGCCGTGAAGCTTTCTTT. Protein sequence: CASSYRGREAFF.